This TCR beta chain is from a study of cytomegalovirus exposure and HLA in healthy donors. V gave up 3 bases and J gave up 4 bases, with 13 bases separating them. The CDR3 loop spans 15 amino acids. The germline CDR1 and CDR2 sequences are MGHRA and YSYEKL. The assay was immunoSEQ multiplex PCR, and TCRdb's table has in-frame clones only and misses some. Here the sample spans about 150,000 clones, over 80% being singletons. The specimen sequenced was PBMCs. This chain uses TRBV4-1 with TRBJ1-5, with a weak D call TRBD1 (6 bases). This receptor was taken from a man in his late teens or twenties in good health and CMV-seropositive. CDR3 region: CASSHEGEGNQPQHF. In DNA form, the CDR3 reads TGCGCCAGCAGCCATGAGGGGGAAGGAAATCAGCCCCAGCATTTT.